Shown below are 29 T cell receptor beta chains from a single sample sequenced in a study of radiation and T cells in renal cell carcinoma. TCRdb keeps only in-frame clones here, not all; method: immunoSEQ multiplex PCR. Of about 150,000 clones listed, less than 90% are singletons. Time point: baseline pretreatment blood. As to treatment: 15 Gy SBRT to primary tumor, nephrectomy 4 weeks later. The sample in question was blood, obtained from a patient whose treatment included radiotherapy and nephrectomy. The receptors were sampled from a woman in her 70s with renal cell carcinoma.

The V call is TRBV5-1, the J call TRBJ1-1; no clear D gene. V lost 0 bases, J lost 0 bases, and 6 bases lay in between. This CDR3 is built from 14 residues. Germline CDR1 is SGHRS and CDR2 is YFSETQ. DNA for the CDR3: TGCGCCAGCAGCTTGGCCAGCATGAACACTGAAGCTTTCTTT. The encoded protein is CASSLASMNTEAFF.

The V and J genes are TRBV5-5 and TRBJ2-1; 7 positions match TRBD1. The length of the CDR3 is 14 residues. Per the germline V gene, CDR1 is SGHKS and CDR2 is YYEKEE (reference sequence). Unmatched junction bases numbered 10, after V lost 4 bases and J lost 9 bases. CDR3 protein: CASSPLTGFGEQFF. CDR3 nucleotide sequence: TGTGCCAGCAGCCCTCTGACAGGGTTTGGTGAGCAGTTCTTC. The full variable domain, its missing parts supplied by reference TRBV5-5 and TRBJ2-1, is DAGVTQSPTHLIKTRGQQVTLRCSPISGHKSVSWYQQVLGQGPQFIFQYYEKEERGRGNFPDRFSARQFPNYSSELNVNALLLGDSALYLCASSPLTGFGEQFFGPGTRLTVL.

This CDR3 is CASSYRDRNTEAFF. CDR3 coding DNA: TGTGCCAGCAGTTACAGGGATCGGAACACTGAAGCTTTCTTT. The chain joins TRBV27 to TRBJ1-1, with D possibly matching TRBD1 (6 bases). The germline CDR1 and CDR2 sequences are MNHEY and SMNVEV (reference sequence). The CDR3 has 14 residues. Trimming left V 4 bases short and J 1 base short, with 10 bases between.

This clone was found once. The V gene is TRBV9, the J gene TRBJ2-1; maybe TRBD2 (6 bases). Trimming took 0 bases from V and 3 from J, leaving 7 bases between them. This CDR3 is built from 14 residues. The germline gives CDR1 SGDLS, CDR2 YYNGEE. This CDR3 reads CASSVGGDYNEQFF. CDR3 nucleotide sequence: TGTGCCAGCAGCGTAGGGGGGGACTACAATGAGCAGTTCTTC.

The chain's CDR3 is CASSFGVVNEKLFF. The CDR3 bases are TGTGCCAGCAGCTTCGGAGTCGTCAATGAAAAACTGTTTTTT. V and J are TRBV5-6 and TRBJ1-4; unclear D gene. Per germline, CDR1 SGHDT and CDR2 YYEEEE. The CDR3 contains 14 residues. The ends were cut back, 2 bases at V and 5 bases at J, with 10 bases in the middle.

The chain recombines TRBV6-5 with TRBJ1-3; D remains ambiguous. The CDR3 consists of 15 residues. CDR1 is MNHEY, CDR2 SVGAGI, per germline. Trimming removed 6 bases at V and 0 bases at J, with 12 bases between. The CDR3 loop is CASSLDSYSGNTIYF. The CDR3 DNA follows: TGTGCCAGCAGCTTAGACTCCTACTCTGGAAACACCATATATTTT.

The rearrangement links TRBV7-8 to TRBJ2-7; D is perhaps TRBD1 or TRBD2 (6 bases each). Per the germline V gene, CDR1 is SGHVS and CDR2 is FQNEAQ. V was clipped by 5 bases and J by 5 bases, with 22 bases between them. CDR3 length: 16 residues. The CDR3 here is CASSHLGGQGRNEQYF. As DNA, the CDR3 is TGTGCCAGCAGCCACCTAGGGGGGCAGGGAAGAAACGAGCAGTACTTC.

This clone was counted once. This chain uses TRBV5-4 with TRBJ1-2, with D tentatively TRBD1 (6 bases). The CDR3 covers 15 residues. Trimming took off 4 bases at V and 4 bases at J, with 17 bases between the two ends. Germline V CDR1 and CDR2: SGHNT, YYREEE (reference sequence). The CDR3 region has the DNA TGTGCCAGCAGCCCGTCGGGGGCAGGCACCTATGGCTACACCTTC. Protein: CASSPSGAGTYGYTF.

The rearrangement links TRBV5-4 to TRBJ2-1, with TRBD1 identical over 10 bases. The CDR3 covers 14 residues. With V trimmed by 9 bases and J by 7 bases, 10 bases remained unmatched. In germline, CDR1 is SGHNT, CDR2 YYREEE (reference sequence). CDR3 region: CATTGTGVGNEQFF. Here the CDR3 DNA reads TGTGCCACCACCGGGACAGGGGTTGGGAATGAGCAGTTCTTC.

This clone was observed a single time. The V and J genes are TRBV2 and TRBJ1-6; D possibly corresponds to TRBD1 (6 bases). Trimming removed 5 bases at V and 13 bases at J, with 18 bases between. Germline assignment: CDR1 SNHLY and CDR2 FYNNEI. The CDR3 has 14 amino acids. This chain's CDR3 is CASSRTAYVFPLHF. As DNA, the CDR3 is TGTGCCAGCAGTCGGACAGCCTACGTTTTTCCCCTCCACTTT.

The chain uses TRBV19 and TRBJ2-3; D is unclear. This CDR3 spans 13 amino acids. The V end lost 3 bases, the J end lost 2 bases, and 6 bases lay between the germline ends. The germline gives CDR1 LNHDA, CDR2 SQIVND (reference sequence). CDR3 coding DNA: TGTGCCAGTAGTATGCGGCTCACAGATACGCAGTATTTT. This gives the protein CASSMRLTDTQYF.

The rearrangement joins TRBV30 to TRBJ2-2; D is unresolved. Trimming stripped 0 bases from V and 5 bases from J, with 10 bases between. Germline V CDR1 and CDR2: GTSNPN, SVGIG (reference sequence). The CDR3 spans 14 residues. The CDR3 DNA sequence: TGTGCCTGGAGTGTAGGTGTTCCGACCGGGGAGCTGTTTTTT. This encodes CAWSVGVPTGELFF. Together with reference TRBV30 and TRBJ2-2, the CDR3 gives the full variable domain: SQTIHQWPATLVQPVGSPLSLECTVEGTSNPNLYWYRQAAGRGLQLLFYSVGIGQISSEVPQNLSASRPQDRQFILSSKKLLLSDSGFYLCAWSVGVPTGELFFGEGSRLTVL.

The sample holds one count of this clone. CDR3 nucleotide sequence: TGTGCCAGCACCCGAAAAAGGTGTGTCATGAGCGGCCAAGAGACCCAGTACTTC. The encoded protein is CASTRKRCVMSGQETQYF. The rearrangement uses TRBV21-1 and TRBJ2-5; TRBD2 is the table's D call, not checked against the DNA. TRBV21-1 is an annotated pseudogene. CDR3 length: 18 residues.

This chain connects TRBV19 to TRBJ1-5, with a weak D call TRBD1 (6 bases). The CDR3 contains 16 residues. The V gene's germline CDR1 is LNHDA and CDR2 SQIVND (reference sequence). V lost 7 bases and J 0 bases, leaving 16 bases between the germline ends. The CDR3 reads CASKVDSTLSNQPQHF. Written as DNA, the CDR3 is TGTGCCAGTAAGGTGGACAGTACCCTTAGCAATCAGCCCCAGCATTTT. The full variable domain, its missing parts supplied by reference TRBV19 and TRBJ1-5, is DGGITQSPKYLFRKEGQNVTLSCEQNLNHDAMYWYRQDPGQGLRLIYYSQIVNDFQKGDIAEGYSVSREKKESFPLTVTSAQKNPTAFYLCASKVDSTLSNQPQHFGDGTRLSIL.

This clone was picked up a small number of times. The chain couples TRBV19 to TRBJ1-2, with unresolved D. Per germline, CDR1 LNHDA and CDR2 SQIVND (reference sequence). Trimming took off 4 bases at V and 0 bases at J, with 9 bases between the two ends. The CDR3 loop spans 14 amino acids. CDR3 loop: CASSSAITNYGYTF. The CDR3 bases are TGTGCCAGTAGTAGTGCTATCACTAACTATGGCTACACCTTC.

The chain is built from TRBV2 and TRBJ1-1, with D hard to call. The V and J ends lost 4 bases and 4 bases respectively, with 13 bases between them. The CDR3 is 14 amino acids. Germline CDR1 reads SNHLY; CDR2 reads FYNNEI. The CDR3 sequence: CASSVRTMSTEAFF. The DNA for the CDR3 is TGTGCCAGCAGTGTAAGGACGATGAGCACTGAAGCTTTCTTT.

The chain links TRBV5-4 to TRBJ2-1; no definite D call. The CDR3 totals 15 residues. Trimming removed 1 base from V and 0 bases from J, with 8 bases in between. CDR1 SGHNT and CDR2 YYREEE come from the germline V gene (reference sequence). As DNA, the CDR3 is TGTGCCAGCAGCTTGCCGACTCCCTCCTACAATGAGCAGTTCTTC. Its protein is CASSLPTPSYNEQFF.

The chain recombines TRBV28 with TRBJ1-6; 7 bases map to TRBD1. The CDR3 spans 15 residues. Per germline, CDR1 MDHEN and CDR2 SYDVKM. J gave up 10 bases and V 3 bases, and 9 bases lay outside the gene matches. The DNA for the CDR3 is TGTGCCAGCAGTTTGGTCGGACAGGAAAGATCACCCCTCCACTTT. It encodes CASSLVGQERSPLHF.

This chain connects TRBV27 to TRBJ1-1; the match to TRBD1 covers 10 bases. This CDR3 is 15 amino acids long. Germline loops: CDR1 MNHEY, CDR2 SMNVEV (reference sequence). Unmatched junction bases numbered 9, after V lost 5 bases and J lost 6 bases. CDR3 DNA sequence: TGTGCCAGCAGTGGGACAGGGGCCAAGAGGGCTGAAGCTTTCTTT. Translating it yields CASSGTGAKRAEAFF.

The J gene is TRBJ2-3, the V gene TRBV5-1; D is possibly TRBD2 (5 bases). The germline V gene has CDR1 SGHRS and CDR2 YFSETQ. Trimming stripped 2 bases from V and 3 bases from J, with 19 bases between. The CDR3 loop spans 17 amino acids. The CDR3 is CASSFGNGQVLTDTQYF. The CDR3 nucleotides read TGCGCCAGCAGCTTCGGGAACGGGCAGGTCCTTACAGATACGCAGTATTTT.

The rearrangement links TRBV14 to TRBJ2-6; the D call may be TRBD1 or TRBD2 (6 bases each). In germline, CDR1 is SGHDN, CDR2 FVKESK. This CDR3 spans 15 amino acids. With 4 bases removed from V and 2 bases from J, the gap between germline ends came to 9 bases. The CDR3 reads CASSLGGTGANVLTF. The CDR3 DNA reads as TGTGCCAGCAGCCTAGGGGGGACTGGGGCCAACGTCCTGACTTTC.

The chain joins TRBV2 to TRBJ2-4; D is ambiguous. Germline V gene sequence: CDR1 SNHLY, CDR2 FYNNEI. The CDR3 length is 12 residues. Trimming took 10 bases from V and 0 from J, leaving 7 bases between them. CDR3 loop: CAISEAKNIQYF. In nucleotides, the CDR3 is TGTGCCATCTCAGAAGCCAAAAACATTCAGTACTTC.

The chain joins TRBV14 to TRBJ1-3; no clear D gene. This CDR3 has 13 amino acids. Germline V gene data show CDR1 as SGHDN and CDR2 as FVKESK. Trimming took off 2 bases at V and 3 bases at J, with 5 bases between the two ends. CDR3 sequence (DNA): TGTGCCAGCAGCCAATTTAATGGAAACACCATATATTTT. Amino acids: CASSQFNGNTIYF.

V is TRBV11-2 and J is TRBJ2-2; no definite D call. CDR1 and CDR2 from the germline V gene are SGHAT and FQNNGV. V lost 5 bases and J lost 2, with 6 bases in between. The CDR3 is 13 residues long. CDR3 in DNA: TGTGCCAGCAGCCCCCAAAACACCGGGGAGCTGTTTTTT. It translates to CASSPQNTGELFF.

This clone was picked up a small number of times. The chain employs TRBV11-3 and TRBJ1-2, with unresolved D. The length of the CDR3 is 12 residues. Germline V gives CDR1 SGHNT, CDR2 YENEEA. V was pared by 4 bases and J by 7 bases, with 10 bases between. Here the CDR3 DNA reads TGTGCCAGCAGCTCGGTAGGCGGTGGCTACACCTTC. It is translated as CASSSVGGGYTF.

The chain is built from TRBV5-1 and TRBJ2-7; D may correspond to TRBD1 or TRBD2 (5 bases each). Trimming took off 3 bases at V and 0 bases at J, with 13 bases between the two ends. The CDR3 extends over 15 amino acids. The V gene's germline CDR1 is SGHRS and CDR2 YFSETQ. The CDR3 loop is CASSSGTTYSYEQYF. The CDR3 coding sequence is TGCGCCAGCAGCTCCGGGACCACGTACTCCTACGAGCAGTACTTC.

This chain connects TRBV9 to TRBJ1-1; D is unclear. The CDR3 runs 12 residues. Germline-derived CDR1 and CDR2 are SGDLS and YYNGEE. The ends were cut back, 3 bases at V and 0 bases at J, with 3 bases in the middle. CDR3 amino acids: CASSEMNTEAFF. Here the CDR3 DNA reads TGTGCCAGCAGCGAAATGAACACTGAAGCTTTCTTT.

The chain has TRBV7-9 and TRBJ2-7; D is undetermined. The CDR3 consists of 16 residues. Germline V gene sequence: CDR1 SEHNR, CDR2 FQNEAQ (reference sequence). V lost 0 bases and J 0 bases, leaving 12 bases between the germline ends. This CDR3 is CASSLALAWSSYEQYF. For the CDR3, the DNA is TGTGCCAGCAGCTTAGCGCTGGCCTGGAGCTCCTACGAGCAGTACTTC.

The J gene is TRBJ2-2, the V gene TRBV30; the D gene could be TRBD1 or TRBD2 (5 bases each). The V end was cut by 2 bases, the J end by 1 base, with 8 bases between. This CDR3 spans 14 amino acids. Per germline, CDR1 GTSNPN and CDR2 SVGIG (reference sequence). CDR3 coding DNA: TGTGCCTGGAGTAGTGGGGGGAACACCGGGGAGCTGTTTTTT. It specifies CAWSSGGNTGELFF.